These 23 T cell receptor beta chains share one sample of origin, sequenced in a study of cytomegalovirus exposure and HLA in healthy donors. Primers: 60 Vbeta forward and 13 Jbeta reverse. Libraries were prepared by immunoSEQ multiplex PCR; TCRdb keeps only in-frame clonotypes and omits some of them. Of over 100,000 clones listed, around 78% are singletons. Sample: PBMCs. The source is a man between 35 and 55 years old in good health and CMV-seronegative.

The chain joins TRBV7-2 to TRBJ1-2; 8 bases align to TRBD1. The length of the CDR3 is 14 residues. The germline V gene has CDR1 SGHTA and CDR2 FQGNSA. V lost 5 bases, J lost 5 bases, and 7 bases stayed unmatched. The CDR3 DNA is TGTGCCAGCAGCAGCCGGGACAGGACTTATGGCTACACCTTC. Amino acids: CASSSRDRTYGYTF.

The chain joins TRBV2 to TRBJ1-3; D is undetermined. Trimming cost V 10 bases and J 1 base, with 14 bases left between them. In germline, CDR1 is SNHLY, CDR2 FYNNEI. The CDR3 sequence is 14 residues long. The CDR3 spells CATRPGLSGNTIYF. The CDR3 DNA reads TGTGCCACACGTCCAGGCCTTTCTGGAAACACCATATATTTT.

This chain uses TRBV6-1 with TRBJ2-3; 9 bases are a match to TRBD2. J was trimmed by 4 bases and V by 2 bases; bases with no gene match: 4. CDR1 and CDR2 (germline): MNHNS, SASEGT. The CDR3 extends over 15 amino acids. For the CDR3, the DNA is TGTGCCAGCAGTGAACGGGCGGGAGGGGCAGATACGCAGTATTTT. It yields the protein CASSERAGGADTQYF.

V gene TRBV19 combines with J gene TRBJ1-1, with a tentative D call TRBD1 (6 bases). The germline CDR1 and CDR2 sequences are LNHDA and SQIVND (reference sequence). This CDR3 has 18 residues. Trimming left V 3 bases short and J 4 bases short, with 24 bases between. CDR3 region: CASSIQTGHSFKGTEAFF. In nucleotides, the CDR3 is TGTGCCAGTAGTATTCAGACAGGCCATTCATTCAAGGGCACTGAAGCTTTCTTT.

The CDR3 region has the DNA TGTGCCAGCGGGAGGGGTGAGTACGAGCAGTACTTC. This gives the protein CASGRGEYEQYF. The chain has TRBV5-6 and TRBJ2-7, with 7 bases identical to TRBD2. The germline V gene encodes CDR1 SGHDT and CDR2 YYEEEE. The CDR3 totals 12 residues. Losses at the gene ends were 7 bases for V and 4 bases for J; bases not matched to a gene: 5. The complete variable domain, with remaining parts taken from reference TRBV5-6 and TRBJ2-7, reads DAGVTQSPTHLIKTRGQQVTLRCSPKSGHDTVSWYQQALGQGPQFIFQYYEEEERQRGNFPDRFSGHQFPNYSSELNVNALLLGDSALYLCASGRGEYEQYFGPGTRLTVT.

The rearrangement links TRBV6-1 to TRBJ2-2, with D unresolved. V lost 5 bases, J lost 0 bases, and 7 bases lay in between. Germline loops: CDR1 MNHNS, CDR2 SASEGT. CDR3 length equals 14 residues. This CDR3 reads CASSSGTNTGELFF. The DNA of the CDR3 is TGTGCCAGCAGTTCAGGAACGAACACCGGGGAGCTGTTTTTT.

This chain uses TRBV28 with TRBJ1-1, with a tentative D call TRBD1 (6 bases). This CDR3 region has 15 residues. V was trimmed by 5 bases and J by 0 bases, leaving 13 bases between them. CDR1 MDHEN and CDR2 SYDVKM come from the germline V gene. The CDR3 spells CASSTWDNLNTEAFF. CDR3 in DNA: TGTGCCAGCAGTACCTGGGACAATTTGAACACTGAAGCTTTCTTT.

V gene TRBV21-1 combines with J gene TRBJ2-7; TRBD2, as called in the table, went unchecked against the DNA. TRBV21-1 is given as a pseudogene. This CDR3 is 16 amino acids long. CDR3 loop: CASSKVASGGSYEQYF. The CDR3 nucleotides are TGTGCCAGCAGCAAAGTTGCCAGCGGGGGATCCTACGAGCAGTACTTC.

This sequence joins TRBV19 and TRBJ1-1; perhaps TRBD1 as D (6 bases). The CDR3 sequence is 14 residues long. Germline assignment: CDR1 LNHDA and CDR2 SQIVND (reference sequence). V lost 0 bases and J 2 bases, leaving 7 bases between the germline ends. CDR3 sequence: CASSIDRGNTEAFF. The CDR3 DNA reads as TGTGCCAGTAGTATAGACAGGGGAAACACTGAAGCTTTCTTT.

V and J are TRBV5-4 and TRBJ2-5, with 9 positions matching TRBD1. Losses at the gene ends were 0 bases for V and 4 bases for J; bases not matched to a gene: 7. CDR1 SGHNT and CDR2 YYREEE come from the germline V gene (reference sequence). CDR3 size: 16 residues. CDR3 coding DNA: TGTGCCAGCAGCTTGGGAGGACAGGGGCGGGGAGAGACCCAGTACTTC. Residues: CASSLGGQGRGETQYF.

This chain links TRBV27 with TRBJ1-2; no firm D call. The CDR3 runs 13 residues. Germline loops: CDR1 MNHEY, CDR2 SMNVEV (reference sequence). V lost 2 bases to trimming and J lost 8 bases, with 12 bases between them. For the CDR3, the DNA is TGTGCCAGCAGTTTAAGGCGGGCAGTCGGCTACACCTTC. Its translation: CASSLRRAVGYTF.

The genes are TRBV5-6 and TRBJ2-7, with D perhaps matching TRBD2 (5 bases). Trimming removed 4 bases at V and 4 bases at J, with 9 bases between. Germline V lookup: CDR1 SGHDT, CDR2 YYEEEE. This CDR3 has 12 residues. CDR3 coding DNA: TGTGCCAGCAGCATCGGGAATTACGAGCAGTACTTC. Residues: CASSIGNYEQYF.

This clone was detected only once. The V gene is TRBV21-1, the J gene TRBJ1-4. TRBV21-1 represents a pseudogene. The CDR3 is made up of 12 amino acids. CDR3 in amino acids: CASSSPNEKLFF. The CDR3 region has the DNA TGTGCCAGCAGCAGTCCGAATGAAAAACTGTTTTTT.

For this clone: A read error may account for a junction end that differs from germline. The chain combines TRBV7-9 with TRBJ1-5; 10 bases line up with TRBD1. The CDR3 consists of 14 residues. The germline V gene has CDR1 SEHNR and CDR2 FQNEAQ (reference sequence). CDR3 sequence reads: CSSSQGQGNQPQHF. The CDR3 nucleotides are TGTTCCAGCAGCCAGGGACAGGGGAATCAGCCCCAGCATTTT.

The gene calls are TRBV25-1 and TRBJ2-5; 8 positions agree with TRBD2. The J call may be incorrect, as the DNA end agrees better with TRBJ2-7. The CDR3 totals 14 residues. Germline V gives CDR1 MGHDK, CDR2 SYGVNS. CDR3 sequence: CASSEFGGVYEQYF. CDR3 sequence (DNA): TGTGCCAGCAGTGAATTCGGGGGGGTCTACGAGCAGTACTTC.

The genes are TRBV19 and TRBJ2-2, with D maybe TRBD2 (6 bases). The CDR3 is 13 amino acids. The V end lost 5 bases, the J end lost 5 bases, and 9 bases lay between the germline ends. Germline V gene data show CDR1 as LNHDA and CDR2 as SQIVND (reference sequence). DNA for the CDR3: TGTGCCAGTAGTGGGACTCCGACCGGGGAGCTGTTTTTT. Its translation is CASSGTPTGELFF.

This clone is a singleton in its sample. The genes are TRBV5-1 and TRBJ2-1, with 10 positions matching TRBD2. The CDR3 sequence is 14 residues long. The trim removed 5 bases at V and 4 bases at J, leaving 3 bases unmatched. Germline V gene data show CDR1 as SGHRS and CDR2 as YFSETQ. The chain's CDR3 is CASRSGGEYNEQFF. The CDR3, as DNA: TGCGCCAGCAGAAGCGGGGGGGAATACAATGAGCAGTTCTTC.

V is TRBV19 and J is TRBJ1-2, with 7 bases fitting TRBD1. This CDR3 contains 12 residues. Germline values: CDR1 LNHDA, CDR2 SQIVND (reference sequence). Unmatched junction bases numbered 1, after V lost 7 bases and J lost 2 bases. CDR3 residues: CASTDRNYGYTF. The CDR3 coding sequence is TGTGCCAGTACGGACAGGAACTATGGCTACACCTTC.

The chain employs TRBV7-8 and TRBJ1-1; weak D call: TRBD1 (5 bases). V dropped 5 bases and J dropped 2 bases, with 12 bases sitting between them. The CDR3 covers 14 residues. Germline V gene sequence: CDR1 SGHVS, CDR2 FQNEAQ. DNA of the CDR3: TGTGCCAGCAGCAAAGACAGATTCAACACTGAAGCTTTCTTT. It is translated as CASSKDRFNTEAFF. Based on the CDR3 plus reference TRBV7-8 and TRBJ1-1, the full variable domain is GAGVSQSPRYKVAKRGQDVALRCDPISGHVSLFWYQQALGQGPEFLTYFQNEAQLDKSGLPSDRFFAERPEGSVSTLKIQRTQQEDSAVYLCASSKDRFNTEAFFGQGTRLTVV.

This clone was seen once. The V call is TRBV27, the J call TRBJ2-5; 8 bases map to TRBD1. The J call is doubtful: the DNA matches TRBJ2-7 better. The CDR3 is 13 amino acids. In germline, CDR1 is MNHEY, CDR2 SMNVEV (reference sequence). CDR3 DNA sequence: TGTGCCAGCAGTTTAACAGGGGGGTACGAGCAGTACTTC. Its translation: CASSLTGGYEQYF.

V and J are TRBV5-1 and TRBJ2-1, with 8 bases that match TRBD1. Germline CDR1 is SGHRS and CDR2 is YFSETQ. J lost 9 bases, V lost 0 bases, and 8 bases had no gene match. This CDR3 region has 15 residues. The CDR3 DNA reads as TGCGCCAGCAGCTTGGCGGGACAGGTGCTTGGTGAGCAGTTCTTC. Translated: CASSLAGQVLGEQFF.

The V call is TRBV7-6, the J call TRBJ2-2; 8 positions match TRBD1. The CDR3 totals 15 residues. Trimming took 4 bases from V and 1 from J; bases not matched to a gene: 2. Germline assignment: CDR1 SGHVS and CDR2 FNYEAQ. CDR3 protein: CASSSGQGNTGELFF. DNA of the CDR3: TGTGCCAGCAGCTCCGGACAGGGGAACACCGGGGAGCTGTTTTTT. Drawing the rest from reference TRBV7-6 and TRBJ2-2, the complete variable domain is GAGVSQSPRYKVTKRGQDVALRCDPISGHVSLYWYRQALGQGPEFLTYFNYEAQQDKSGLPNDRFSAERPEGSISTLTIQRTEQRDSAMYRCASSSGQGNTGELFFGEGSRLTVL.

This clone occurred once. A read error may produce the germline difference seen at one junction end. This sequence joins TRBV2 and TRBJ2-4, with D perhaps matching TRBD1 or TRBD2 (6 bases each). Germline CDR1 and CDR2: SNHLY and FYNNEI. The CDR3 is 14 amino acids. CDR3 DNA sequence: TGTGTCAGCAGTGAAGGGGGGCCGGGAAACATTCAGTACTTC. It specifies CVSSEGGPGNIQYF.